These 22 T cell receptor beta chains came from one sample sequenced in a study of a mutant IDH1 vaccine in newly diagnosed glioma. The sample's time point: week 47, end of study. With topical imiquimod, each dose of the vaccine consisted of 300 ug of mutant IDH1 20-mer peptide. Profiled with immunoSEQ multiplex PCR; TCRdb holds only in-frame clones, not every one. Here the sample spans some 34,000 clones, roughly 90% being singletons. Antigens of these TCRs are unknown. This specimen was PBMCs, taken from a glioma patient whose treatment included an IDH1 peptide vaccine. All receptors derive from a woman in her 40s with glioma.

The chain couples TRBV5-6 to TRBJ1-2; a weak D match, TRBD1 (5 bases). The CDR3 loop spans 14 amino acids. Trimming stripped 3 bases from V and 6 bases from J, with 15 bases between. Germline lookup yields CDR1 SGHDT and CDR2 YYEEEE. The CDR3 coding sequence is TGTGCCAGCAGCTGGGGGAATTTGGGGCATGGCTACACCTTC. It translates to CASSWGNLGHGYTF.

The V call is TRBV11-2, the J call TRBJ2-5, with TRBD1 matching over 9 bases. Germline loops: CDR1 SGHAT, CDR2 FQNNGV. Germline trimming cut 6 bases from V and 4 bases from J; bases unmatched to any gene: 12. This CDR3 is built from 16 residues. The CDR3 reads CASSTLGQGRRETQYF. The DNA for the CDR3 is TGTGCCAGCAGTACCTTGGGACAGGGACGGAGAGAGACCCAGTACTTC.

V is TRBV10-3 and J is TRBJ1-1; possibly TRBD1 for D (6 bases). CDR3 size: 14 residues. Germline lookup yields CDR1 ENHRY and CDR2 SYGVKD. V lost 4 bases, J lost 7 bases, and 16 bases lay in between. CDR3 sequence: CAISVGTSLGEAFF. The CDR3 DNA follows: TGTGCCATCAGTGTAGGGACATCTTTGGGTGAAGCTTTCTTT.

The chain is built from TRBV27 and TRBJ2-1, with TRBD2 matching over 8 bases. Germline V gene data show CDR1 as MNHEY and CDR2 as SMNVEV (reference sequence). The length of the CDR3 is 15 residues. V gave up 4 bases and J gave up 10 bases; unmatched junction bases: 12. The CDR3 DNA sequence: TGTGCCAGCAGTTCGTCCGGGACTAGTGTGTGGGAGCAGTTCTTC. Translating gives CASSSSGTSVWEQFF.

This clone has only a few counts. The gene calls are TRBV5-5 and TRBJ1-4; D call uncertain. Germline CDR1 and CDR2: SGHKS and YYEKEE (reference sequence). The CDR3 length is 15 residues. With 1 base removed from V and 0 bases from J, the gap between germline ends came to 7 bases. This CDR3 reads CASSLFGATNEKLFF. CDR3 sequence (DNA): TGTGCCAGCAGCTTGTTTGGGGCAACTAATGAAAAACTGTTTTTT. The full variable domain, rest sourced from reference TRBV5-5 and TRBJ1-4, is DAGVTQSPTHLIKTRGQQVTLRCSPISGHKSVSWYQQVLGQGPQFIFQYYEKEERGRGNFPDRFSARQFPNYSSELNVNALLLGDSALYLCASSLFGATNEKLFFGSGTQLSVL.

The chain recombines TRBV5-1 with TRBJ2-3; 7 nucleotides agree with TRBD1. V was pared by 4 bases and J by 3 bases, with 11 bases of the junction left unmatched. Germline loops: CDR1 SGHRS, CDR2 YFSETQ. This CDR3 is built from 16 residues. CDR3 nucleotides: TGCGCCAGCAGCCTCCCCCAGCAGGGGGTGACAGATACGCAGTATTTT. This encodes CASSLPQQGVTDTQYF.

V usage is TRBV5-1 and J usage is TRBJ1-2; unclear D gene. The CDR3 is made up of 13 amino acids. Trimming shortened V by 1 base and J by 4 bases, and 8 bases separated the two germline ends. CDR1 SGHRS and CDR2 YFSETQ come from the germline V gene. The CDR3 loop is CASSLSGSYGYTF. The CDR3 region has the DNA TGCGCCAGCAGCTTGAGCGGGTCCTATGGCTACACCTTC.

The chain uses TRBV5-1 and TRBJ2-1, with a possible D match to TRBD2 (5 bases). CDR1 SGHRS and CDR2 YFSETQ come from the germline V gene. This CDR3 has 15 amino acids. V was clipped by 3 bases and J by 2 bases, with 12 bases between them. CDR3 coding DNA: TGCGCCAGCAGCTGGGCGACGAGGGCCTACAATGAGCAGTTCTTC. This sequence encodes CASSWATRAYNEQFF.

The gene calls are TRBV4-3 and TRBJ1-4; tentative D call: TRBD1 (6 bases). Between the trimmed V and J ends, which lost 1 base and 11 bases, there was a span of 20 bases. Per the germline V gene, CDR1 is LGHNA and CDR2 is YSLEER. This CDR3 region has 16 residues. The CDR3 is CASSQAKGVGLEKLFF. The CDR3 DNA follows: TGCGCCAGCAGCCAAGCTAAGGGGGTAGGTTTGGAGAAACTGTTTTTT.

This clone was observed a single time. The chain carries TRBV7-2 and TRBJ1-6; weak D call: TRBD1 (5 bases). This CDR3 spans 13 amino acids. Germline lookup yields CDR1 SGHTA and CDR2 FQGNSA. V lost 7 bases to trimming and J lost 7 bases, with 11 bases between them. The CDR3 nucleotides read TGTGCCAGCACTCTGGGGGGAAATTCACCCCTCCACTTT. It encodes CASTLGGNSPLHF.

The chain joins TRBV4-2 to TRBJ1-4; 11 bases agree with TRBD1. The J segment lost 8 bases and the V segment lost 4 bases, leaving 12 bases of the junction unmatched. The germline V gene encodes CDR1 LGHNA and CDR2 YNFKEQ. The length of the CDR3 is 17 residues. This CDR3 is CASSPRTGGASGEKLFF. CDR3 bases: TGTGCCAGCAGCCCTAGGACAGGGGGCGCATCGGGGGAAAAACTGTTTTTT.

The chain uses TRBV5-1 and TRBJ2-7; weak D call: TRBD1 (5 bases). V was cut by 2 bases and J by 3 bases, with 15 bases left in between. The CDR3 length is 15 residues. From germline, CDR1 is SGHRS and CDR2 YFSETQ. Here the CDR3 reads CASSFRGNWDYEQYF. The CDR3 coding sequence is TGCGCCAGCAGCTTTAGGGGAAATTGGGACTACGAGCAGTACTTC. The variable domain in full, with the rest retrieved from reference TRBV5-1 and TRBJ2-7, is KAGVTQTPRYLIKTRGQQVTLSCSPISGHRSVSWYQQTPGQGLQFLFEYFSETQRNKGNFPGRFSGRQFSNSRSEMNVSTLELGDSALYLCASSFRGNWDYEQYFGPGTRLTVT.

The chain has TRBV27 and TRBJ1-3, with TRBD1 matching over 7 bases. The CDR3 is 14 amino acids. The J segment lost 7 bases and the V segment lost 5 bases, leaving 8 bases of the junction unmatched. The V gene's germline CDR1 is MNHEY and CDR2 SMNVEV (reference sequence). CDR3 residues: CASSPTGRSNTIYF. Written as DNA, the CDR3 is TGTGCCAGCAGTCCGACAGGGCGTTCTAACACCATATATTTT.

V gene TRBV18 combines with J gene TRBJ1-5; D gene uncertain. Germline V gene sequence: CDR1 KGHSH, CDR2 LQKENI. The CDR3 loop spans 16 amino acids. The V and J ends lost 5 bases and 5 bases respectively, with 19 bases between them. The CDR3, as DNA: TGTGCCAGCTCAGCTTATTCGCGCCGGGCGGATCAGCCCCAGCATTTT. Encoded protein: CASSAYSRRADQPQHF.

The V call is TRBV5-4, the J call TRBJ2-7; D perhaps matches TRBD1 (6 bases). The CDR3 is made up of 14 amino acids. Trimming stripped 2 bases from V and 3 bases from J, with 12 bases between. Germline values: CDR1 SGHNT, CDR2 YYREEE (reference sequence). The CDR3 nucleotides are TGTGCCAGCAGCTTTAATAACAGGGTCTACGAGCAGTACTTC. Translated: CASSFNNRVYEQYF.

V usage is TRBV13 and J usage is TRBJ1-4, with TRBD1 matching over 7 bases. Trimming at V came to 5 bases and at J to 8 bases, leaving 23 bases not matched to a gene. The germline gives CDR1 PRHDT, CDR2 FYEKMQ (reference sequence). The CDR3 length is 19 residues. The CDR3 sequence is CASSRLVVTGRVPREKLFF. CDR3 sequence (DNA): TGTGCCAGCAGCCGCTTAGTGGTGACAGGGAGAGTCCCGAGGGAAAAACTGTTTTTT.

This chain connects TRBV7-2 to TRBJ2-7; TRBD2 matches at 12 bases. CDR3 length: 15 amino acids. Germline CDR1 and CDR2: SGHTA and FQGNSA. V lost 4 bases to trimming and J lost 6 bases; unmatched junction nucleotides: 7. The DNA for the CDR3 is TGTGCCAGCAGCTCCTCTAGCGGGGGGGCCCCCGAGCAGTACTTC. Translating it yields CASSSSSGGAPEQYF.

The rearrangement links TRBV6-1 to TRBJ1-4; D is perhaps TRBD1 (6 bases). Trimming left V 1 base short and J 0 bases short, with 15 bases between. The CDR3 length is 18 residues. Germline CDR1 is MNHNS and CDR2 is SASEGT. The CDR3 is CASSEVVRGSATNEKLFF. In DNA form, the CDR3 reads TGTGCCAGCAGTGAAGTCGTCAGGGGATCTGCAACTAATGAAAAACTGTTTTTT.

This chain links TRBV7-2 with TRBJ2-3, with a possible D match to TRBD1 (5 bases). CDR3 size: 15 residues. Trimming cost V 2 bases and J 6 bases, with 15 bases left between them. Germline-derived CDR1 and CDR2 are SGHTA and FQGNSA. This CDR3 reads CASSLQGLSTDTQYF. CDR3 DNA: TGTGCCAGCAGCTTACAGGGTTTGTCTACGGATACGCAGTATTTT.

CDR3 coding DNA: TGTGCCAGCAGCTCCTGGGATTGGGAGACCCAGTACTTC. Protein sequence: CASSSWDWETQYF. V gene TRBV7-2 combines with J gene TRBJ2-5, with D uncertain. Germline CDR1 SGHTA, CDR2 FQGNSA. The CDR3 covers 13 residues. Trimming stripped 4 bases from V and 5 bases from J, with 11 bases between.

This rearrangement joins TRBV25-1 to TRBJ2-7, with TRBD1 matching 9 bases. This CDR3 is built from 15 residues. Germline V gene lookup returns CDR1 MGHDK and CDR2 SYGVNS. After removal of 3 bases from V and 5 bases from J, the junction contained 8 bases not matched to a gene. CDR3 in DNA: TGTGCCAGCAGTGATTCCGGGACAGGGTGGAACGAGCAGTACTTC. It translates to CASSDSGTGWNEQYF.

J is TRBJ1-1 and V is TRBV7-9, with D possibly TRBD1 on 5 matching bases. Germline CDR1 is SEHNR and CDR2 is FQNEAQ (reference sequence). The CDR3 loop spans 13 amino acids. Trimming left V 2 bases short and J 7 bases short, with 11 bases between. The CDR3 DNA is TGTGCCAGCAGCTTAACAGGCTACAGTGAAGCTTTCTTT. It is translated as CASSLTGYSEAFF. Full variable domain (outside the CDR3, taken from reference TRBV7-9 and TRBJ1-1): DTGVSQNPRHKITKRGQNVTFRCDPISEHNRLYWYRQTLGQGPEFLTYFQNEAQLEKSRLLSDRFSAERPKGSFSTLEIQRTEQGDSAMYLCASSLTGYSEAFFGQGTRLTVV.